Listed here are 2 T cell receptor beta chains from one sample, sequenced in a study of blood T cells in healthy people across ages. Alongside a J-beta primer mix, a sample-barcoded 5' primer served in a second PCR lasting about 7 to 12 cycles. TCRdb analysed the 5' RACE reads with MiXCR anew, one entry per CDR3 protein. The sample consists of more than 650,000 distinct CDR3 sequences, around a quarter of them appearing once. The same sample was also used in a study of T cells of mothers and their children.

Sequencing input: blood. The source of these receptors is a boy aged 5-17 years in good health.

This clonotype occurred a few times. CDR3 loop: CASSSLLAGPQETQYF. In nucleotides, the CDR3 is TGTGCCAGCAGCTCCTTGTTAGCGGGGCCCCAAGAGACCCAGTACTTC. The rearrangement uses TRBV5-4 and TRBJ2-5, with TRBD2 identical over 8 bases. With 3 bases clipped from V and 1 base from J, the junction kept 8 bases outside the gene matches. Germline V gene lookup returns CDR1 SGHNT and CDR2 YYREEE (reference sequence). The CDR3 runs 16 residues. Supplemented by reference TRBV5-4 and TRBJ2-5, the full variable domain reads ETGVTQSPTHLIKTRGQQVTLRCSSQSGHNTVSWYQQALGQGPQFIFQYYREEENGRGNFPPRFSGLQFPNYSSELNVNALELDDSALYLCASSSLLAGPQETQYFGPGTRLLVL.

The chain carries TRBV12-3 or TRBV12-4 and TRBJ1-1; no definite D call. This CDR3 spans 15 amino acids. The V end lost 4 bases, the J end lost 2 bases, and 14 bases lay between the germline ends. CDR3 bases: TGTGCCAGCAGTTCCCGGGTCCCCATAAACACTGAAGCTTTCTTT. Its translation: CASSSRVPINTEAFF.